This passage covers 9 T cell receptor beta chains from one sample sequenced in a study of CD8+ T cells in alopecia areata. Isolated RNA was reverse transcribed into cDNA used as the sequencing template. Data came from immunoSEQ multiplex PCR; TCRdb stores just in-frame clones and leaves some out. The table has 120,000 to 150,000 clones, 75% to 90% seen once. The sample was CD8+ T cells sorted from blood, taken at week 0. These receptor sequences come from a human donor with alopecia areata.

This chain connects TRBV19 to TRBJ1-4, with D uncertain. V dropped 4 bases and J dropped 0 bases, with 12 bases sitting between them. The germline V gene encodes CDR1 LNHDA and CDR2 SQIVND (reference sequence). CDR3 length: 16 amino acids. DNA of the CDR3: TGTGCCAGTAGTACCTACTCAGATGCAACTAATGAAAAACTGTTTTTT. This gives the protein CASSTYSDATNEKLFF.

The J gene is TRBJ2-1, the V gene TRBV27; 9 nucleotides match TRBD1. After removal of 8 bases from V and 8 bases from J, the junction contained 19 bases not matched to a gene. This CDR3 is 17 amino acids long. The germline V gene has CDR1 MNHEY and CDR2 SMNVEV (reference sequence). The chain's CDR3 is CASDYRVPGQGSDEQFF. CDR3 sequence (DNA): TGTGCCAGCGACTATAGGGTCCCGGGACAGGGAAGCGATGAGCAGTTCTTC.

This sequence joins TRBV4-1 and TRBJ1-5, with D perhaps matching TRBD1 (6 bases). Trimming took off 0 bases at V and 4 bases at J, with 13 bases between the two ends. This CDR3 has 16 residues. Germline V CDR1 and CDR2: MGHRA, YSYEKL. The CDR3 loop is CASSQEVGQRNQPQHF. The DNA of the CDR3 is TGCGCCAGCAGCCAAGAAGTCGGACAGCGAAATCAGCCCCAGCATTTT.

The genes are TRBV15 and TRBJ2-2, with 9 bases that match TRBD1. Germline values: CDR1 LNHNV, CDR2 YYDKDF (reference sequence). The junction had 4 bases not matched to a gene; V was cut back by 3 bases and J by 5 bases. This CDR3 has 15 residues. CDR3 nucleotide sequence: TGTGCCACCAGCAGGAGACAGGGGGGAACCGGGGAGCTGTTTTTT. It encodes CATSRRQGGTGELFF. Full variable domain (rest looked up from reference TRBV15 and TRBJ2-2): DAMVIQNPRYQVTQFGKPVTLSCSQTLNHNVMYWYQQKSSQAPKLLFHYYDKDFNNEADTPDNFQSRRPNTSFCFLDIRSPGLGDTAMYLCATSRRQGGTGELFFGEGSRLTVL.

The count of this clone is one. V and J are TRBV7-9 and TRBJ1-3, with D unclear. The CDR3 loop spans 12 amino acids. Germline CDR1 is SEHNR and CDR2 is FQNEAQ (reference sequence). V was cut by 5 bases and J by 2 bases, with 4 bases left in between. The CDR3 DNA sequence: TGTGCCAGCAGCCCCACTGGAAACACCATATATTTT. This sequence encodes CASSPTGNTIYF.

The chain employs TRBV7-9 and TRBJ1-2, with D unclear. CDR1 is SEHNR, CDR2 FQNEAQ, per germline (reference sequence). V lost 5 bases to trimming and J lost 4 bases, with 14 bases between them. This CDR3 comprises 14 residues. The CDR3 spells CASSPPWQIYGYTF. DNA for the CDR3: TGTGCCAGCAGCCCCCCGTGGCAGATCTATGGCTACACCTTC.

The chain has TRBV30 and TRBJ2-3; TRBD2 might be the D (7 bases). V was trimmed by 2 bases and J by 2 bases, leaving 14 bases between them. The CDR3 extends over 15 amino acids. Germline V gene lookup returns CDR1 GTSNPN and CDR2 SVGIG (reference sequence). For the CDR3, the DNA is TGTGCCTGGAGTACGGGGGGCGCGTCCACAGATACGCAGTATTTT. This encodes CAWSTGGASTDTQYF. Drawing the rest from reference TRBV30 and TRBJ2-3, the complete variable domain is SQTIHQWPATLVQPVGSPLSLECTVEGTSNPNLYWYRQAAGRGLQLLFYSVGIGQISSEVPQNLSASRPQDRQFILSSKKLLLSDSGFYLCAWSTGGASTDTQYFGPGTRLTVL.

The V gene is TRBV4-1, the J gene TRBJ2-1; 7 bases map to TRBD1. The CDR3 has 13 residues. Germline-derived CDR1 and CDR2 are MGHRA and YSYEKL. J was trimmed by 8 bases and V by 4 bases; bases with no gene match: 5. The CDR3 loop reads CASSRVGGDEQFF. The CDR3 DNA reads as TGCGCCAGCAGCCGAGTAGGGGGCGATGAGCAGTTCTTC.

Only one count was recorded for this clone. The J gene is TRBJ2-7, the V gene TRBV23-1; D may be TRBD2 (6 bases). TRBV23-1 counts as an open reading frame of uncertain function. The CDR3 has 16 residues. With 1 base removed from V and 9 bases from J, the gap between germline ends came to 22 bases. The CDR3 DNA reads TGCGCCAGCAGTCAATTGGGACGGCGGAGGGTAGTGAGGCAGTACTTC. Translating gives CASSQLGRRRVVRQYF.